A single sample gave rise to the 3 T cell receptor beta chains below, sequenced in a study of blood T cell repertoires in COVID-19. This table comes from immunoSEQ multiplex PCR, and its TCRdb copy is limited to in-frame clones, with some not included. The repertoire holds about 160,000 clones, 85% to 90% seen once, with approximately 0.5% in the top ten. Sequenced sample: peripheral blood. These receptors were collected from a man aged 55 to 70 with COVID-19, enrolled during active disease.

The rearrangement joins TRBV5-1 to TRBJ2-2, with 9 bases fitting TRBD1. With V trimmed by 0 bases and J by 3 bases, 9 bases remained unmatched. The CDR3 is 18 amino acids. Germline assignment: CDR1 SGHRS and CDR2 YFSETQ. CDR3 sequence: CASSLGTGTGSYTGELFF. The CDR3 nucleotides are TGCGCCAGCAGCTTGGGGACGGGGACAGGGAGTTACACCGGGGAGCTGTTTTTT.

V is TRBV6-2 or TRBV6-3 and J is TRBJ2-7; D is ambiguous. Trimming stripped 7 bases from V and 0 bases from J, with 16 bases between. The CDR3 covers 15 residues. Germline V gene lookup returns CDR1 MNHEY and CDR2 SVGEGT. The CDR3 protein is CASTPTGRGSYEQYF. The CDR3 DNA sequence: TGTGCCAGCACCCCCACCGGCAGAGGCTCCTACGAGCAGTACTTC.

This chain joins TRBV29-1 and TRBJ2-7; maybe TRBD2 (6 bases). The CDR3 totals 13 residues. Trimming stripped 0 bases from V and 6 bases from J, with 12 bases between. Germline V lookup: CDR1 SQVTM, CDR2 ANQGSEA. CDR3 coding DNA: TGCAGCGTTGAAGATCCCGGGGGTCTCGAGCAGTACTTC. It is translated as CSVEDPGGLEQYF.